The subject of this entry is one T cell receptor beta chain. This sample was included in a study of blood T cell repertoires in COVID-19. Generated by immunoSEQ multiplex PCR, the TCRdb table keeps only in-frame clones and is missing some. The sample has tens of thousands of clones; approximately 84% are singletons. This CDR3 comprises 13 residues. Between the trimmed V and J ends, which lost 1 base and 2 bases, there was a span of 7 bases. Germline CDR1 is SGHRS and CDR2 is YFSETQ. The sequenced sample consisted of peripheral blood. The chain employs TRBV5-1 and TRBJ2-7; D unclear. This TCR derives from a man aged 60 to 75 with acute or convalescent COVID-19. CDR3 DNA sequence: TGCGCCAGCAGCTTGCAGGATACCTACGAGCAGTACTTC. Protein sequence: CASSLQDTYEQYF.